The present TCR beta chain was sequenced within a study of T-cell memory formation after mild COVID-19 (dated by TCRdb to 2020 to 2022). Regarding the study in general: TCR sequence clusters from the two donors were largely donor specific. Longitudinal TCRalpha and TCRbeta repertoire sequencing tracked T-cell clones expanding and contracting after mild COVID-19 in a couple of donors. The cohort was made up of two young adult volunteers, one female and one male, who were previously healthy.

PBMCs were isolated by Ficoll-Paque density gradient centrifugation. As concerns this clonotype: Its antigen is not yet known. It has no much larger one-base neighbor in the sample; base qualities were not kept.

Instrument used: Illumina NovaSeq 6000. cDNA libraries for TCRalpha and TCRbeta were prepared by 5'RACE using constant-segment primers, with sample barcodes and unique molecular identifiers added. Trizol reagent was used to extract RNA from every sample. Library amplification was performed in two PCR steps, and a second sample barcode and Illumina TruSeq adapters were introduced in the second step. Sequencing of libraries was performed on an Illumina NovaSeq with 2 x 150 bp paired-end reads. Per the original workflow: The reads were demultiplexed and collapsed into UMI-guided consensus sequences using migec v1.2.7. With mixcr v2.1.11, UMI consensuses were aligned to TRA and TRB V and J templates and assembled into clonotypes. A clonotype was counted as expanded or contracted only when both edgeR and NoisET called the clonotype significant, with the noise models trained on biological replicates. edgeR calls used a false discovery rate-adjusted p below 0.01 and a log2 fold-change threshold of 1. As an exploratory analysis of dynamics, max-normalized trajectories of the 1000 most abundant clonotypes were examined with PCA combined with hierarchical clustering. The CD4 or CD8 phenotype of responding clones was assigned using the separately sequenced CD4+ and CD8+ repertoires. Starting from the raw public reads, TCRdb applied fastp trimming at Q25, assembled clones with MiXCR and retained in-frame beta chains. Rows with a matching CDR3 protein are joined into one entry that keeps the most common DNA and genes. The V and J calls reflect TCRdb's pipeline rather than the authors' work. This sample lists 380,000 or so distinct CDR3 sequences; approximately 15% were detected once. Around 21% of the sample belongs to the ten largest clones.

From cysteine to phenylalanine, the CDR3 is 15 amino acids long. Of the read, only the CDR3 DNA is kept; its 45 bases are in frame from base 1. CDR1 is given as DFQATT and CDR2 as SNEGSKA, both from the germline V gene (reference sequence). Relative to germline, V is 0 bases shorter and J is 3 bases shorter, with 15 bases between their ends. Points the paper makes about the study in general: The detection of some responding clones in pre-infection memory suggests that pre-existing cross-reactive memory T cells joined the SARS-CoV-2 response. From day 15 to 85, contracting clones showed balanced CD4/CD8 phenotypes, whereas a second wave of clones that expanded from day 15 to 37 leaned towards CD4+. SARS-CoV-2 specificity of the second-wave clones peaking on day 37 was not confirmed. Only two mild cases were covered by the study, and larger cohorts that include severe cases with pre-infection samples were considered necessary. Contracting CD4+ clones turned up mainly in the CM and EM memory subsets, whereas EMRA was where CD8+ clones were enriched.

This chain is built from TRBV20-1 and TRBJ2-7; the D call could be TRBD1 or TRBD2, with each sharing 5 bases. This receptor was taken from a man aged 18 to 30 who had mild COVID-19 (a few samples of this study predate the infection). The sample titles of this study are shuffled in the database, so cell type and time point are left out; the donor was told from shared clones. Specimen: PBMCs or a T cell subset sorted from them (not recorded which). The sequence in DNA is TGCAGTGCTAGAGATCGGGACGGCTTCCACTACGAGCAGTACTTC. Translation gives CSARDRDGFHYEQYF.